The next 8 T cell receptor beta chains were all read from a single sample in a study of T cell changes during pregnancy in multiple sclerosis. Profiled with immunoSEQ multiplex PCR; TCRdb holds only in-frame clones, not every one. The sample has 60,000 to 75,000 clones; 90% to 95% are singletons. Sequencing was performed on peripheral blood, taken after pregnancy. These receptor sequences come from a female donor with multiple sclerosis, enrolled in a pregnancy study.

The chain links TRBV28 to TRBJ1-1, with no clear D. This CDR3 has 14 residues. Trimming cost V 4 bases and J 1 base, with 10 bases left between them. CDR1 and CDR2 (germline): MDHEN, SYDVKM. CDR3 loop: CASSSFRENTEAFF. The CDR3, as DNA: TGTGCCAGCAGTTCCTTCCGCGAGAACACTGAAGCTTTCTTT.

V and J are TRBV23-1 and TRBJ2-3; 7 bases are shared with TRBD2. TRBV23-1 is placed among ORFs of uncertain function. Trimming took 0 bases from V and 2 from J; bases not matched to a gene: 14. CDR3 length equals 19 residues. The CDR3 nucleotides read TGCGCCAGCAGTCAATCGGACGGAAGACTAGCCGCCAACACAGATACGCAGTATTTT. Protein: CASSQSDGRLAANTDTQYF.

In this sample, this clone turned up once. The chain has TRBV9 and TRBJ2-5, with 7 bases fitting TRBD1. The CDR3 runs 15 residues. Trimming removed 4 bases from V and 5 bases from J; junction bases left unmatched: 11. Germline V CDR1 and CDR2: SGDLS, YYNGEE. The CDR3 nucleotides are TGTGCCAGCAGCCCATTTATGGACAGGTCGGAGACCCAGTACTTC. Its protein product is CASSPFMDRSETQYF.

This clone showed up just once. The chain carries TRBV30 and TRBJ1-3, with a weak D call TRBD1 (5 bases). The CDR3 length is 15 residues. The germline CDR1 and CDR2 sequences are GTSNPN and SVGIG (reference sequence). Trimming pared 2 bases from V and 2 bases from J, leaving 13 bases between. CDR3 nucleotide sequence: TGTGCCTGGAGTCGGACCGGGGGGGCTGGAAACACCATATATTTT. As protein: CAWSRTGGAGNTIYF. Full variable domain (missing parts from reference TRBV30 and TRBJ1-3): SQTIHQWPATLVQPVGSPLSLECTVEGTSNPNLYWYRQAAGRGLQLLFYSVGIGQISSEVPQNLSASRPQDRQFILSSKKLLLSDSGFYLCAWSRTGGAGNTIYFGEGSWLTVV.

This chain uses TRBV10-2 with TRBJ1-2; TRBD1 matches at 10 bases. CDR1 is WSHSY and CDR2 is SAAADI in the germline V gene. CDR3 size: 14 residues. Trimming removed 6 bases from V and 4 bases from J; junction bases left unmatched: 5. The CDR3 DNA reads as TGCGCCAGCAGCGGACAGGGGGGCCCCTATGGCTACACCTTC. Translating it yields CASSGQGGPYGYTF.

This clone was detected only a few times. This chain connects TRBV29-1 to TRBJ2-1; 7 bases align to TRBD2. CDR1 is SQVTM and CDR2 is ANQGSEA in the germline V gene. The length of the CDR3 is 13 residues. CDR3: CSMGGGSYNEQFF. In DNA form, the CDR3 reads TGCAGTATGGGGGGAGGGAGCTACAATGAGCAGTTCTTC.

The J gene is TRBJ2-1, the V gene TRBV27; no firm D call. Germline V gene data show CDR1 as MNHEY and CDR2 as SMNVEV (reference sequence). The V gene lost 6 bases and the J gene lost 7 bases, with 16 bases spanning the gap. The CDR3 sequence is 14 residues long. CDR3 loop: CASRPRVLRNEQFF. In DNA, the CDR3 is TGTGCCAGCAGACCCCGGGTTCTACGGAATGAGCAGTTCTTC.

This sequence joins TRBV6-6 and TRBJ2-7; 10 bases line up with TRBD2. The CDR3 totals 16 residues. Germline V CDR1 and CDR2: MNHNY, SVGAGI (reference sequence). Trimming at V came to 2 bases and at J to 4 bases, leaving 8 bases not matched to a gene. The CDR3 DNA sequence: TGTGCCAGCAGTTACCCCCCCGGACTAGCGGCTTACGAGCAGTACTTC. It encodes CASSYPPGLAAYEQYF.